This T cell receptor (beta chain) was profiled in a study of control samples from healthy donors and cancer patients. The CDR3 is 12 amino acids. Germline CDR1 and CDR2: SNHLY and FYNNEI. Trimming took off 7 bases at V and 7 bases at J, with 11 bases between the two ends. This table comes from immunoSEQ multiplex PCR, and its TCRdb copy is limited to in-frame clones, with some not included. The repertoire holds tens of thousands of clones, over 85% seen once, with roughly 0.8% in the top ten. This TCR was recovered from a man aged 25 to 40 with colorectal cancer. The chain joins TRBV2 to TRBJ2-1; tentative D call: TRBD1 (6 bases). Sequenced material: PBMCs. In nucleotides, the CDR3 is TGTGCCAGCATCGCAGGGGCGAATGAGCAGTTCTTC. Its translation is CASIAGANEQFF.